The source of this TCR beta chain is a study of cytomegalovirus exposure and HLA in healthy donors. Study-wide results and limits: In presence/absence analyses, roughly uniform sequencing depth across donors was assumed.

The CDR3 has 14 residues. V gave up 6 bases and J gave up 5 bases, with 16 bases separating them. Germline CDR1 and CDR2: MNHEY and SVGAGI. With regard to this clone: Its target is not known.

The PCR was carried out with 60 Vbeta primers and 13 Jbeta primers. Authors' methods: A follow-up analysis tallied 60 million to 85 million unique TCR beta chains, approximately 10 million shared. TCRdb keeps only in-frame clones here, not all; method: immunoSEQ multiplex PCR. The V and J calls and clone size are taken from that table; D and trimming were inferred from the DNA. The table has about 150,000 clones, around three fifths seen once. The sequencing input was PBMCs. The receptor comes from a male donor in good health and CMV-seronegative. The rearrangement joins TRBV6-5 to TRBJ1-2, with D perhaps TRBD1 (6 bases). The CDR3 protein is CASSHSRGAYGYTF. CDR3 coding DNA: TGTGCCAGCAGCCACAGTCGGGGGGCGTATGGCTACACCTTC.